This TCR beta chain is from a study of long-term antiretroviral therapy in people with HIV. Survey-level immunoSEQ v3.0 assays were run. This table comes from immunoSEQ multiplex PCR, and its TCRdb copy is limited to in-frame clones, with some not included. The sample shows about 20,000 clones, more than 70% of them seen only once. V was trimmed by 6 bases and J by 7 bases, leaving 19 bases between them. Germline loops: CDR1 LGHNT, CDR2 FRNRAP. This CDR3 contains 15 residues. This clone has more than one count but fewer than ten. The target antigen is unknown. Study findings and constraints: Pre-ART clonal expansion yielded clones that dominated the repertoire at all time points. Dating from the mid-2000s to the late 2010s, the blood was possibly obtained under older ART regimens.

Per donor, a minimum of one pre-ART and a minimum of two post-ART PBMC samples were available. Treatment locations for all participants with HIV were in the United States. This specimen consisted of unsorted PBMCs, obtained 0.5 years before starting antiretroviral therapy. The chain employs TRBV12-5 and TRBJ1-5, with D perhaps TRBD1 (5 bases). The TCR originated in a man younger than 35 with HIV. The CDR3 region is CASGFTGAAGQPQHF. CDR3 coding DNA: TGTGCTAGTGGCTTCACAGGCGCTGCCGGGCAGCCCCAGCATTTT.